The 20 T cell receptor beta chains in this list originate from one sample, sequenced in a study. TCRdb analysed the 5' RACE reads with MiXCR anew, one entry per CDR3 protein. The data show 50,000 to 80,000 distinct CDR3 sequences, around a fifth seen once. Material: memory CD4+ T cells sorted from a lymph node. Subset of the sample: memory CD4+ T cells, CD4+CD45RO+CD25-. The receptors were sampled from a female donor with breast cancer.

The sample holds a few counts of this clonotype. This rearrangement joins TRBV20-1 to TRBJ1-1; TRBD1 is a possible D gene (6 bases). The CDR3 has 13 residues. V was pared by 3 bases and J by 3 bases, with 11 bases between. Germline CDR1 and CDR2: DFQATT and SNEGSKA (reference sequence). Written as DNA, the CDR3 is TGCAGTGCTAGCGGACAGTCTTACACTGAAGCTTTCTTT. This sequence encodes CSASGQSYTEAFF.

In this sample, this clonotype turned up many times. The V and J genes are TRBV10-3 and TRBJ2-3, with D unclear. The germline V gene has CDR1 ENHRY and CDR2 SYGVKD. The CDR3 runs 12 residues. Trimming took 3 bases from V and 2 from J, leaving 3 bases between them. CDR3 sequence (DNA): TGTGCCATCAGTGACTCCACAGATACGCAGTATTTT. Protein: CAISDSTDTQYF.

The chain employs TRBV24-1 and TRBJ2-7, with a weak D call TRBD2 (5 bases). CDR1 KGHDR and CDR2 SFDVKD come from the germline V gene. The CDR3 is made up of 13 amino acids. Trimming stripped 4 bases from V and 9 bases from J, with 15 bases between. The CDR3 sequence: CATSEPGRGRQYF. CDR3 bases: TGTGCCACCAGTGAACCCGGACGGGGAAGGCAGTACTTC.

The V gene is TRBV6-2 or TRBV6-3, the J gene TRBJ1-4; possibly TRBD1 for D (5 bases). V lost 5 bases and J 4 bases, leaving 20 bases between the germline ends. This CDR3 is 17 amino acids long. In germline, CDR1 is MNHEY, CDR2 SVGEGT. CDR3 sequence reads: CASSPHYGTEVNEKLFF. DNA of the CDR3: TGTGCCAGCAGTCCTCATTACGGGACGGAAGTTAATGAAAAACTGTTTTTT.

The V call is TRBV12-3 or TRBV12-4, the J call TRBJ2-2, with TRBD1 matching over 9 bases. The J segment lost 1 base and the V segment lost 6 bases, leaving 3 bases of the junction unmatched. The CDR3 spans 15 residues. CDR3: CASSPDRGNTGELFF. The CDR3 bases are TGTGCCAGCAGCCCGGACAGGGGGAACACCGGGGAGCTGTTTTTT.

Only a few counts were recorded for this clonotype. J is TRBJ2-3 and V is TRBV18; a weak D match, TRBD2 (6 bases). CDR3 length: 15 amino acids. Trimming removed 0 bases from V and 0 bases from J, with 7 bases in between. Germline CDR1 reads KGHSH; CDR2 reads LQKENI. The chain's CDR3 is CASSPPSGSTDTQYF. DNA for the CDR3: TGTGCCAGCTCACCACCGAGCGGGAGCACAGATACGCAGTATTTT. Supplemented by reference TRBV18 and TRBJ2-3, the full variable domain reads NAGVMQNPRHLVRRRGQEARLRCSPMKGHSHVYWYRQLPEEGLKFMVYLQKENIIDESGMPKERFSAEFPKEGPSILRIQQVVRGDSAAYFCASSPPSGSTDTQYFGPGTRLTVL.

This clonotype has just a few counts. J is TRBJ1-1 and V is TRBV6-1, with D possibly matching TRBD1 (5 bases). Germline CDR1 and CDR2: MNHNS and SASEGT. V lost 2 bases to trimming and J lost 2 bases, with 15 bases between them. The CDR3 sequence is 16 residues long. Here the CDR3 reads CASSEYATGRNTEAFF. The CDR3 DNA sequence: TGTGCCAGCAGTGAATATGCAACAGGTCGAAACACTGAAGCTTTCTTT.

This chain joins TRBV5-1 and TRBJ2-2, with 7 bases aligning to TRBD1. V shed 0 bases, J shed 10 bases, and the junction held 6 bases outside the gene matches. Germline values: CDR1 SGHRS, CDR2 YFSETQ. This CDR3 comprises 14 residues. The CDR3 bases are TGCGCCAGCAGCTTGGCCCCAGGGGGAGAGGAGCTGTTTTTT. Translated, it gives CASSLAPGGEELFF. Using reference TRBV5-1 and TRBJ2-2 for the parts outside the CDR3, the full variable domain is KAGVTQTPRYLIKTRGQQVTLSCSPISGHRSVSWYQQTPGQGLQFLFEYFSETQRNKGNFPGRFSGRQFSNSRSEMNVSTLELGDSALYLCASSLAPGGEELFFGEGSRLTVL.

This clonotype was seen only a few times. V and J are TRBV6-2 or TRBV6-3 and TRBJ2-5, with 8 bases lining up with TRBD2. Germline-derived CDR1 and CDR2 are MNHEY and SVGEGT. V was pared by 8 bases and J by 3 bases, with 8 bases of the junction left unmatched. There are 14 residues in the CDR3. For the CDR3, the DNA is TGTGCCAGCGGACGGGGGGGAGCGGAAGAGACCCAGTACTTC. Amino acid sequence: CASGRGGAEETQYF.

This clonotype was seen repeatedly, ten times or more. The chain recombines TRBV6-5 with TRBJ2-6, with D unclear. V lost 11 bases to trimming and J lost 6 bases, with 8 bases between them. The germline gives CDR1 MNHEY, CDR2 SVGAGI. The length of the CDR3 is 11 residues. The CDR3 protein is CAFQKANVLTF. The DNA for the CDR3 is TGTGCCTTCCAGAAGGCCAACGTCCTGACTTTC.

This clonotype was seen a few times. The V call is TRBV7-9, the J call TRBJ1-1; unclear D gene. CDR1 is SEHNR, CDR2 FQNEAQ, per germline (reference sequence). This CDR3 contains 13 residues. The V end lost 1 base, the J end lost 5 bases, and 8 bases lay between the germline ends. The CDR3 loop reads CASSLDTLTEAFF. CDR3 coding DNA: TGTGCCAGCAGCTTAGATACACTGACTGAAGCTTTCTTT.

The chain links TRBV7-9 to TRBJ2-3, with 8 bases matching TRBD1. V lost 3 bases to trimming and J lost 6 bases; unmatched junction nucleotides: 8. The CDR3 runs 15 residues. CDR1 and CDR2 from the germline V gene are SEHNR and FQNEAQ (reference sequence). The chain's CDR3 is CASSFAGTGRDTQYF. The CDR3 coding sequence is TGTGCCAGCAGCTTTGCTGGGACAGGTCGGGATACGCAGTATTTT.

In this sample, this clonotype turned up many times. V gene TRBV5-1 combines with J gene TRBJ1-4; D is possibly TRBD1 (5 bases). The CDR3 runs 15 residues. The germline V gene has CDR1 SGHRS and CDR2 YFSETQ. V lost 3 bases to trimming and J lost 8 bases, with 17 bases between them. The CDR3 is CASSSGTHRNEKLFF. DNA for the CDR3: TGCGCCAGCAGCTCCGGGACTCACCGGAACGAAAAACTGTTTTTT.

The chain joins TRBV6-2 or TRBV6-3 to TRBJ2-7; D unclear. The CDR3 runs 18 residues. Per germline, CDR1 MNHEY and CDR2 SVGEGT. V lost 2 bases to trimming and J lost 0 bases, with 20 bases between them. DNA for the CDR3: TGTGCCAGCAGTTACGGGTATCGTCGGCAGTCCAGCTCCTACGAGCAGTACTTC. Protein product: CASSYGYRRQSSSYEQYF.

The gene calls are TRBV6-6 and TRBJ1-2; weak D call: TRBD1 (6 bases). Per the germline V gene, CDR1 is MNHNY and CDR2 is SVGAGI (reference sequence). V lost 0 bases to trimming and J lost 6 bases, with 14 bases between them. CDR3 size: 15 residues. As DNA, the CDR3 is TGTGCCAGCAGTTACTCTAAGGGGGGAGTCCATGGCTACACCTTC. It translates to CASSYSKGGVHGYTF.

In the case of this clonotype: This clone may be a read error of a much larger clone one base away. CDR3 region: CASSDPGQGYGVQYF. In DNA, the CDR3 is TGTGCCAGCAGTGATCCTGGACAGGGGTACGGGGTGCAGTATTTT. V usage is TRBV25-1 and J usage is TRBJ2-3; 9 bases map to TRBD1. The ends lost 3 bases at V and 11 bases at J; junction bases unmatched: 12. CDR1 is MGHDK, CDR2 SYGVNS, per germline. This CDR3 spans 15 amino acids.

The V and J genes are TRBV3-1 and TRBJ1-5; D unresolved. This CDR3 is built from 13 residues. V shed 0 bases and J shed 4 bases, with 4 bases lying between them. CDR1 is LGHDT, CDR2 YNNKEL, per germline (reference sequence). The CDR3: CASSQDTNQPQHF. CDR3 in DNA: TGTGCCAGCAGCCAAGATACAAATCAGCCCCAGCATTTT.

The V gene is TRBV5-1, the J gene TRBJ1-2; 7 bases map to TRBD1. Unmatched junction bases numbered 8, after V lost 3 bases and J lost 3 bases. CDR1 and CDR2 (germline): SGHRS, YFSETQ. The CDR3 is made up of 15 amino acids. CDR3 sequence reads: CASSSVEGAYYGYTF. The CDR3 nucleotides read TGCGCCAGCAGCTCGGTGGAGGGGGCGTACTATGGCTACACCTTC.

This clonotype was observed once. One end of the junction does not line up with germline, which may come from a read error. The chain couples TRBV4-2 to TRBJ2-6; the D gene is possibly TRBD1 (5 bases). Germline V gives CDR1 LGHNA, CDR2 YNFKEQ. CDR3 size: 18 residues. The CDR3 sequence is CASSQEARTFSGANALTF. The CDR3 DNA follows: TGTGCCAGCAGCCAAGAAGCTAGAACCTTCTCTGGGGCCAACGCCCTGACTTTC.

This clonotype was counted only a few times. CDR3 sequence reads: CASSSGAPSTDTQYF. In DNA, the CDR3 is TGCGCCAGCAGCTCGGGAGCACCTAGCACAGATACGCAGTATTTT. This sequence joins TRBV5-1 and TRBJ2-3, with D possibly being TRBD2 (6 bases). The CDR3 covers 15 residues. V shed 3 bases and J shed 0 bases, with 11 bases lying between them. Germline V gene sequence: CDR1 SGHRS, CDR2 YFSETQ.